This paragraph covers one T cell receptor (beta chain) sequence. Its specificity is not known. Germline CDR1 is LGHNA and CDR2 is YNFKEQ. The CDR3 sequence is 20 residues long. Unmatched junction bases numbered 20, after V lost 5 bases and J lost 6 bases. PCR involved 60 Vbeta and 13 Jbeta primers. Sequencing was performed with immunoSEQ multiplex PCR; in TCRdb, only in-frame clones are kept and a portion is missing. The sample contains about 170,000 clones, roughly 80% of which appear only once. This entry comes from a study of cytomegalovirus exposure and HLA in healthy donors. Findings of the study overall: For most TCR beta V segments, an earlier analysis put the productive rate at about 87% or about 30% of the time.

J is TRBJ2-3 and V is TRBV4-2; 13 bases match TRBD2. This receptor was obtained from a woman between 45 and 65 years old in good health and CMV-seropositive. The source material was PBMCs. The CDR3 DNA sequence: TGTGCCAGCAGCTCCCCGGGACTAGCGGGATTAAAGCATAGGACGGATACGCAGTATTTT. Amino acid sequence: CASSSPGLAGLKHRTDTQYF.